The next 7 T cell receptor beta chains were all read from a single sample in a study of lymphopenia after photon versus proton radiotherapy. Only in-frame clones appear in the TCRdb table, and some are missing; sequencing was by immunoSEQ multiplex PCR. The repertoire holds about 33,000 clones, with 75% to 90% as singletons. Source: peripheral blood, taken from a patient treated with photon-based radiotherapy. The source is a woman between 45 and 60 years old with pancreatic cancer.

This chain joins TRBV29-1 and TRBJ2-1, with TRBD2 identical over 7 bases. The CDR3 sequence is 14 residues long. Per germline, CDR1 SQVTM and CDR2 ANQGSEA. J lost 0 bases, V lost 5 bases, and 4 bases had no gene match. CDR3 protein: CSVRGGSSYNEQFF. The CDR3 nucleotides read TGCAGCGTTAGAGGCGGGAGCTCCTACAATGAGCAGTTCTTC.

This chain uses TRBV19 with TRBJ2-3, with 7 bases matching TRBD2. The V segment lost 4 bases and the J segment 5 bases; nucleotides outside the gene matches: 12. The CDR3 has 16 amino acids. In germline, CDR1 is LNHDA, CDR2 SQIVND (reference sequence). The DNA for the CDR3 is TGTGCCAGTAGTAGCCTCGTCGCGGGAGTTAAAGATACGCAGTATTTT. Protein product: CASSSLVAGVKDTQYF.

The chain is built from TRBV28 and TRBJ2-7; 9 bases fit TRBD1. The CDR3 spans 16 residues. J gave up 0 bases and V 5 bases, and 8 bases lay outside the gene matches. Germline assignment: CDR1 MDHEN and CDR2 SYDVKM. CDR3 loop: CASSGGGTGSSYEQYF. The CDR3 bases are TGTGCCAGCAGTGGGGGGGGGACAGGGTCCTCCTACGAGCAGTACTTC.

This chain joins TRBV6-5 and TRBJ1-1, with D hard to call. The CDR3 has 15 residues. V was cut by 4 bases and J by 5 bases, with 17 bases left in between. Germline CDR1 is MNHEY and CDR2 is SVGAGI. The CDR3 sequence is CASSWSRGGGTEAFF. As DNA, the CDR3 is TGTGCCAGCAGTTGGTCGCGGGGTGGTGGGACTGAAGCTTTCTTT.

The chain has TRBV11-2 and TRBJ2-2; 9 nucleotides match TRBD2. The CDR3 extends over 19 amino acids. Germline CDR1 and CDR2: SGHAT and FQNNGV. Trimming took 1 base from V and 0 from J; bases not matched to a gene: 9. In DNA, the CDR3 is TGTGCCAGCAGCTTAGTGGGTAGCGGGGGACTTACGAACACCGGGGAGCTGTTTTTT. Protein product: CASSLVGSGGLTNTGELFF. Full variable domain (remainder filled in from reference TRBV11-2 and TRBJ2-2): EAGVAQSPRYKIIEKRQSVAFWCNPISGHATLYWYQQILGQGPKLLIQFQNNGVVDDSQLPKDRFSAERLKGVDSTLKIQPAKLEDSAVYLCASSLVGSGGLTNTGELFFGEGSRLTVL.

The chain has TRBV4-3 and TRBJ2-7; tentatively, D is TRBD1 or TRBD2 (5 bases each). Germline CDR1 and CDR2: LGHNA and YSLEER. The CDR3 sequence is 15 residues long. The ends were cut back, 1 base at V and 0 bases at J, with 10 bases in the middle. The chain's CDR3 is CASSQGGGPSYEQYF. CDR3 DNA: TGCGCCAGCAGCCAAGGGGGCGGGCCCTCCTACGAGCAGTACTTC.

This clone was detected only a few times. The rearrangement joins TRBV7-2 to TRBJ1-3; 8 bases agree with TRBD1. Germline values: CDR1 SGHTA, CDR2 FQGNSA. The V and J ends lost 3 bases and 3 bases, in that order; junction bases with no gene match: 1. CDR3 length equals 14 residues. CDR3 residues: CASSFDRGGNTIYF. CDR3 sequence (DNA): TGTGCCAGCAGCTTTGACAGGGGTGGAAACACCATATATTTT.